The sequence of this T cell receptor beta chain was determined in a study of T cell responses to AZD1222 COVID-19 vaccine. General study findings and limits: Every sample of the repertoires postdated the peak T cell response. An increase in Spike-specific TCR breadth and depth was observed after two AZD1222 doses. Spike was spanned by vaccine-associated CD4 TCRs, which were dominant at 160-218 and 743-854. Clonal diversity was possibly underestimated; the donors were predominantly white British and more often female.

Some clones are missing from TCRdb's copy, which holds only in-frame ones; the method was immunoSEQ multiplex PCR. The sample lists about 130,000 clones; approximately 90% were seen once. CDR3 length: 13 residues. The V and J ends lost 4 bases and 8 bases respectively, with 12 bases between them. Per germline, CDR1 SEHNR and CDR2 FQNEAQ (reference sequence). This clone came up once. As yet, its antigen is unknown. The chain uses TRBV7-9 and TRBJ2-1, with D hard to call. The source of this sequence is an adult who received the AZD1222 COVID-19 vaccine. The sequencing used peripheral blood, collected 28 days after the second AZD1222 dose. DNA of the CDR3: TGTGCCAGCAGCTCAACCAAATTCTATGAGCAGTTCTTC. Protein sequence: CASSSTKFYEQFF.